This T cell receptor (beta chain) is drawn from a study of T cell changes during pregnancy in multiple sclerosis. This CDR3 is built from 11 residues. Germline CDR1 is MNHNS and CDR2 is SASEGT. Trimming took off 11 bases at V and 7 bases at J, with 15 bases between the two ends. This clone showed up just once. The method was immunoSEQ multiplex PCR; TCRdb's version includes in-frame clones alone and lacks a portion of them. This table has some 70,000 clones, around 90% appearing once. The chain employs TRBV6-1 and TRBJ2-7, with D perhaps matching TRBD1 (5 bases). The clonotype originates from a female donor in good health, enrolled as a control in a pregnancy study. The sequences come from peripheral blood, collected after pregnancy. The CDR3 DNA is TGTGCCTCCCAGGGCCGATCGGAGCAGTACTTC. It translates to CASQGRSEQYF.